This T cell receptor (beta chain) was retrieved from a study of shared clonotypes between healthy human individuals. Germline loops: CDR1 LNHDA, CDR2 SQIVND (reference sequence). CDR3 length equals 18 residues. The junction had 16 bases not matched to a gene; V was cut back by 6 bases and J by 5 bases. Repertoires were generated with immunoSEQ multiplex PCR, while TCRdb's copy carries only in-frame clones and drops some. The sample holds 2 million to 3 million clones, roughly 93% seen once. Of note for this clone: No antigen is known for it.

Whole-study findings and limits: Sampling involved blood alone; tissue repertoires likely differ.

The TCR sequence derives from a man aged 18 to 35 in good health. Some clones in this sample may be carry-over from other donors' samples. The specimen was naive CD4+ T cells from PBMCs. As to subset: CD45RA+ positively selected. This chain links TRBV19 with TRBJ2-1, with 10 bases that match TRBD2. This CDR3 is CASREGASGRQRDNEQFF. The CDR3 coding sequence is TGTGCCAGTAGGGAGGGGGCTAGCGGGAGACAACGGGACAATGAGCAGTTCTTC. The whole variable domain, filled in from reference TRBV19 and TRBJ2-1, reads DGGITQSPKYLFRKEGQNVTLSCEQNLNHDAMYWYRQDPGQGLRLIYYSQIVNDFQKGDIAEGYSVSREKKESFPLTVTSAQKNPTAFYLCASREGASGRQRDNEQFFGPGTRLTVL.